This paragraph reports one T cell receptor (beta chain). This clone was detected only once. No cognate antigen has been identified for it. No much larger clonotype is one base removed from it; base qualities were not supplied. The time point label, read with the paper, signifies: baseline before first vaccination. Vaccinee samples were obtained from the UK trials COV001 and COV002, which included a single-blind randomized controlled phase 2/3 trial of AZD1222 (ChAdOx1 nCoV-19) in healthy adults. For TCRbeta chain sequencing, PBMC samples were collected from trial participants at day 0 and at day 28 after the second dose. V sheds 8 bases and J sheds 5 bases, leaving 19 bases between their ends. CDR1 and CDR2 are drawn from the germline V gene: SGHTS, YDEGEE. The CDR3 spans 14 residues, from the cysteine through the phenylalanine. Kept here is only the CDR3 DNA, which spans 42 bases and is read in frame from base 1.

The data belong to a study of T cell responses to AZD1222 COVID-19 vaccine (dated by TCRdb to 2020 to 2023). Study-level background: AZD1222 recipients given second doses at about 4 weeks or at about 12 weeks were pooled, since spike-specific TCR depth and breadth were not found to differ between the two schedules. TCR sequencing was performed for about 240 trial participants, of whom about 210 were given two doses of AZD1222 and about 25 were given two doses of MenACWY control vaccine. Trial participants were enrolled by age into subgroups of 18-55, 56-69 and 70-plus years, and around 140, 26 and 57 TCR-sequenced participants, respectively, were included in these subgroups.

Broader findings and caveats from the paper: CD4 TCRs associated with the vaccine covered the entire spike protein, and the dominant responses were in regions 160-218 and 743-854. Participants were mostly white British, with more females than males. The authors suggested clonal diversity may have been underestimated. After two AZD1222 doses, both the breadth and the depth of spike-specific TCRs were significantly higher than at day 0 and than in MenACWY recipients. Because no samples from the day 14 peak response were available, repertoires could be characterized only after the peak T cell response. The 56-69-year group was small, and its depth increase did not reach significance, likely because of low power. Only five to seven AZD1222 recipients were SARS-CoV-2 seropositive at baseline, limiting conclusions about previously exposed vaccinees. Reportedly, close to half of the unique spike-specific TCRs recognized epitopes lying outside the regions that are mutated in the B.1.351 and B.1.1.7 variants.

The CDR3 regions of human TCRbeta chains were analyzed by immunosequencing. Per the original workflow: Repertoire TCRs were checked for matches against a reference library of SARS-CoV-2-specific TCRs that had been generated using the MIRA antigen-specificity platform. Breadth was defined as the fraction of unique TCRs that were SARS-CoV-2-associated, and depth was defined as the fraction of total T cells that were SARS-CoV-2-associated. Each spike-specific TCR was assigned to its reactive spike region and to a CD4 or CD8 class using the MIRA data. Log10-transformed breadth and depth values were compared by one-way ANOVA with Sidak's multiple comparisons tests. Held by TCRdb, this immuneACCESS table contains in-frame sequences only and omits some clones. Under half of the omission traces to an unresolved V gene where checked; the cause of the rest is unknown. V, J and clone size derive from that table, while D and trimming were established from the DNA sequence. In this sample the table shows 100,000 or so clones, more than 75% of which occur a single time. The ten largest account for 3% to 4% of the sample.

The rearrangement combines TRBV5-8 with TRBJ2-5, with TRBD2 as a weak D call on 6 bases. The material was peripheral blood, obtained on day 0 of AZD1222 vaccination. The sequence came from an adult in good health. The CDR3: CASATWGSGETQYF. The bases are TGTGCCAGTGCAACGTGGGGCAGCGGGGAGACCCAGTACTTC.